This TCR beta chain was observed in a study of CD8 T cells in ankylosing spondylitis. The study, taken as a whole, reports: Typical of ankylosing spondylitis blood, it appeared, was a TCR beta motif of seven to nine highly homologous variants.

This clonotype has more than one count but fewer than ten. Its antigen is still unknown. The germline gives CDR1 SGDLS, CDR2 YYNGEE. Trimming left V 3 bases short and J 9 bases short, with 13 bases between. CDR3 length: 13 residues. TCRdb re-analysed the 5' RACE reads in MiXCR, keeping a single row per CDR3 protein. Altogether approximately 540,000 distinct CDR3 sequences are present, roughly 12% being singletons, with the ten largest covering under 7.5%. Sequencing was carried out using blood, either unsorted or a sorted T cell fraction (not recorded which). The V call is TRBV9, the J call TRBJ2-1, with a weak D call TRBD2 (5 bases). The receptor comes from a male donor with ankylosing spondylitis. Here the CDR3 DNA reads TGTGCCAGCAGCGCGAGGACTCTCACTGAGCAGTTCTTC. Translating it yields CASSARTLTEQFF.